A single sample gave rise to the 14 T cell receptor beta chains below, sequenced in a study of graft-versus-host responses after intestinal transplantation (dated by TCRdb to the early 2020s). The time point label, read with the paper, signifies: cells obtained before transplantation from donor or recipient. Their antigens are not known. Receptor libraries were prepared by the immunoSEQ multiplex PCR assay. What TCRdb holds here is the immuneACCESS table cut down to in-frame rearrangements. Part of the clones is not present; checked against another copy, under half of the missing clones reflect an unresolved V gene, and the others are unexplained. This sample comprises under 130,000 clones, approximately 94% of them detected only once. Around 1.2% of the sample is in the top ten clones. This specimen was unstimulated CD8+ T cells sorted from spleen or lymph node cells, taken before intestinal transplant. These TCRs come from a human donor who received an intestinal transplant.

The chain couples TRBV5-4 to TRBJ2-5; D gene uncertain. Germline CDR1 and CDR2: SGHNT and YYREEE (reference sequence). CDR3 size: 12 residues. Trimming took 2 bases from V and 5 from J, leaving 7 bases between them. CDR3 sequence (DNA): TGTGCCAGCAGCTTTGGATCCGAGACCCAGTACTTC. The encoded protein is CASSFGSETQYF. Filled out from reference TRBV5-4 and TRBJ2-5, the complete variable domain reads ETGVTQSPTHLIKTRGQQVTLRCSSQSGHNTVSWYQQALGQGPQFIFQYYREEENGRGNFPPRFSGLQFPNYSSELNVNALELDDSALYLCASSFGSETQYFGPGTRLLVL.

The rearrangement uses TRBV19 and TRBJ1-1; D is undetermined. There are 10 residues in the CDR3. Germline CDR1 is LNHDA and CDR2 is SQIVND (reference sequence). V lost 4 bases to trimming and J lost 8 bases, with 5 bases between them. The CDR3 protein is CASSTTEAFF. DNA for the CDR3: TGTGCCAGTAGTACTACCGAAGCTTTCTTT.

V and J are TRBV4-1 and TRBJ2-7, with 7 nucleotides matching TRBD2. Germline loops: CDR1 MGHRA, CDR2 YSYEKL. J was trimmed by 10 bases and V by 8 bases; bases with no gene match: 20. The CDR3 is 15 amino acids. The CDR3: CASGTPGLYYDRQYF. In DNA, the CDR3 is TGCGCCAGCGGGACGCCGGGACTATACTACGATCGACAGTACTTC.

J is TRBJ2-7 and V is TRBV6-5; no clear D. V was pared by 8 bases and J by 6 bases, with 11 bases between. CDR1 MNHEY and CDR2 SVGAGI come from the germline V gene. This CDR3 has 11 residues. CDR3 in amino acids: CASDIWGEQYF. CDR3 nucleotide sequence: TGTGCCAGCGACATATGGGGCGAGCAGTACTTC.

The chain couples TRBV7-9 to TRBJ2-7; possible D gene TRBD2, 6 bases. This CDR3 is 14 amino acids long. Germline assignment: CDR1 SEHNR and CDR2 FQNEAQ (reference sequence). Trimming left V 5 bases short and J 4 bases short, with 15 bases between. The CDR3 DNA is TGTGCCAGCAGCCGGGGGAGGCGTTCATACGAGCAGTACTTC. Translating gives CASSRGRRSYEQYF.

This chain connects TRBV30 to TRBJ2-5, with TRBD1 as a possible D gene (6 bases). Per germline, CDR1 GTSNPN and CDR2 SVGIG (reference sequence). Trimming removed 1 base from V and 2 bases from J, with 11 bases in between. The length of the CDR3 is 14 residues. The CDR3: CAWSGWDTQETQYF. The CDR3 bases are TGTGCCTGGAGTGGTTGGGACACACAAGAGACCCAGTACTTC. Supplemented by reference TRBV30 and TRBJ2-5, the full variable domain reads SQTIHQWPATLVQPVGSPLSLECTVEGTSNPNLYWYRQAAGRGLQLLFYSVGIGQISSEVPQNLSASRPQDRQFILSSKKLLLSDSGFYLCAWSGWDTQETQYFGPGTRLLVL.

V and J are TRBV11-2 and TRBJ2-7; D may be TRBD1 or TRBD2 (5 bases each). V lost 1 base and J 3 bases, leaving 13 bases between the germline ends. Germline CDR1 SGHAT, CDR2 FQNNGV. The CDR3 sequence is 15 residues long. DNA of the CDR3: TGTGCCAGCAGCTTAGCCCGGGACCAATACTACGAGCAGTACTTC. It translates to CASSLARDQYYEQYF.

This clone was picked up one time. V is TRBV6-5 and J is TRBJ2-3, with D possibly matching TRBD1 (6 bases). V lost 5 bases and J lost 4, with 10 bases in between. Germline lookup yields CDR1 MNHEY and CDR2 SVGAGI. The CDR3 is made up of 13 amino acids. The CDR3 protein is CASSTRQADTQYF. DNA for the CDR3: TGTGCCAGCAGTACGCGACAGGCAGATACGCAGTATTTT.

This rearrangement joins TRBV7-9 to TRBJ1-2; D is perhaps TRBD1 (6 bases). The CDR3 sequence is 16 residues long. The germline CDR1 and CDR2 sequences are SEHNR and FQNEAQ (reference sequence). V shed 5 bases and J shed 1 base, with 17 bases lying between them. CDR3 sequence (DNA): TGTGCCAGCAGCCCACAAAGGGGGGGACATAACTATGGCTACACCTTC. Translating it yields CASSPQRGGHNYGYTF.

The chain is built from TRBV7-6 and TRBJ2-7, with TRBD2 identical over 9 bases. V trimming: 5 bases; J trimming: 6 bases; junction bases outside the gene matches: 5. The CDR3 is 13 residues long. CDR1 and CDR2 (germline): SGHVS, FNYEAQ. In nucleotides, the CDR3 is TGTGCCAGCAGCCCGCGGGGGGGGGTCGAGCAGTACTTC. As protein: CASSPRGGVEQYF.

This clone showed up just once. The chain links TRBV5-8 to TRBJ1-4; 9 nucleotides agree with TRBD1. The J segment lost 8 bases and the V segment lost 0 bases, leaving 5 bases of the junction unmatched. CDR3 length: 15 residues. Germline loops: CDR1 SGHTS, CDR2 YDEGEE. CDR3 nucleotide sequence: TGTGCCAGCAGCTTGGCATGGACAGGGGAAGAAAAACTGTTTTTT. It specifies CASSLAWTGEEKLFF.

The chain uses TRBV9 and TRBJ1-1, with D maybe TRBD1 (6 bases). The CDR3 is made up of 15 amino acids. V was pared by 0 bases and J by 4 bases, with 13 bases between. Germline CDR1 is SGDLS and CDR2 is YYNGEE. CDR3 loop: CASSVAPTGSTEAFF. CDR3 in DNA: TGTGCCAGCAGCGTAGCTCCGACAGGCTCCACTGAAGCTTTCTTT.

This clone was seen once. The V and J genes are TRBV6-4 and TRBJ2-1; 8 bases line up with TRBD2. This CDR3 spans 15 amino acids. V dropped 4 bases and J dropped 6; count of bases not matched to a gene: 8. Germline V gene data show CDR1 as MRHNA and CDR2 as SNTAGT. The CDR3 loop reads CASSARTSTTNEQFF. The CDR3 coding sequence is TGTGCCAGCAGTGCCCGGACTAGCACGACCAATGAGCAGTTCTTC.

The chain joins TRBV6-5 to TRBJ2-1, with TRBD2 matching over 8 bases. Germline loops: CDR1 MNHEY, CDR2 SVGAGI. The V segment lost 8 bases and the J segment 8 bases; nucleotides outside the gene matches: 14. This CDR3 is 15 amino acids long. CDR3 in amino acids: CASGPGGGGNYEQFF. As DNA, the CDR3 is TGTGCCAGCGGGCCGGGGGGCGGGGGGAACTATGAGCAGTTCTTC.